This paragraph reports one T cell receptor beta chain. Its antigen is not known. The sample is drawn from a study of T-cell reconstitution after alpha-beta-depleted transplantation in children. Whole-study findings and limits: There were reportedly several hundred expanded graft clones from which alpha-beta T cells came about two months after transplant. T-cell numbers and diversity one year post-transplant derived largely from freshly generated T cells. From surviving recipient T cells and thymic progenitors came the high day-60 TCRbeta diversity observed in some patients.

During its preparation, the TCRbeta library received unique molecular identifiers. One entry per CDR3 protein results from TCRdb running MiXCR on the PCR reads. The table includes 670,000 or so distinct CDR3 sequences, approximately 14% detected once. Deletions cut 2 bases from V and 2 bases from J, with 9 bases between. The CDR3 consists of 14 residues. Per the germline V gene, CDR1 is ENHRY and CDR2 is SYGVKD. This sequence originates from a girl aged 2 to 10 with congenital amegakaryocytic thrombocytopenia, due to receive a stem cell transplant. V is TRBV10-3 and J is TRBJ2-5; a possible D gene is TRBD1 (6 bases). The source material was PBMCs, sampled before TCRalphabeta/CD19-depleted stem cell transplant. The CDR3 DNA follows: TGTGCCATCAGTGAGGACAGGTATCAAGAGACCCAGTACTTC. This gives the protein CAISEDRYQETQYF.